Shown below are 26 T cell receptor beta chains from a single sample sequenced in a study of PD-1 blockade in classical Hodgkin lymphoma. Measured with immunoSEQ multiplex PCR; TCRdb has only the in-frame clones, and not every one. In the table there are about 20,000 clones, about 80% of which are singletons. Time point of the sample: cycle 4 day 1 (C4D1), after five to seven weeks of nivolumab. Exposure to brentuximab vedotin varied, and each patient had relapsed following autologous stem cell transplantation. After thawing, PBMCs were subjected to magnetic negative selection to isolate CD8+ T cells. This material consisted of CD8+ T cells from blood, taken before the fourth cycle of nivolumab. The receptors were gathered from a human donor with classical Hodgkin lymphoma.

The V call is TRBV19, the J call TRBJ2-1; 9 nucleotides line up with TRBD2. The CDR3 is made up of 16 amino acids. Germline lookup yields CDR1 LNHDA and CDR2 SQIVND (reference sequence). V shed 8 bases, J shed 7 bases, and the junction held 15 bases outside the gene matches. The CDR3 DNA reads as TGTGCCAGTTCGGTATCCGCGGGGGGGCAGCTAAATGAGCAGTTCTTC. Residues: CASSVSAGGQLNEQFF.

This clone appeared once. CDR3 sequence reads: CATSRIQWAGELFF. The DNA for the CDR3 is TGTGCCACCAGCAGAATACAGTGGGCCGGGGAGCTGTTTTTT. V is TRBV15 and J is TRBJ2-2; D is unresolved. Germline V gene sequence: CDR1 LNHNV, CDR2 YYDKDF (reference sequence). Trimming took off 2 bases at V and 6 bases at J, with 10 bases between the two ends. This CDR3 is built from 14 residues.

The chain uses TRBV4-3 and TRBJ2-1, with no clear D. V dropped 1 base and J dropped 0 bases, with 10 bases sitting between them. Germline-derived CDR1 and CDR2 are LGHNA and YSLEER. The CDR3 has 16 residues. The CDR3 here is CASSQVRRPSYNEQFF. CDR3 DNA: TGCGCCAGCAGCCAAGTGAGGCGGCCCTCCTACAATGAGCAGTTCTTC.

The V and J genes are TRBV11-2 and TRBJ1-1, with D maybe TRBD1 (6 bases). The CDR3 spans 13 residues. The germline V and J ends were trimmed by 5 bases and 11 bases, with 18 bases remaining between them. CDR1 SGHAT and CDR2 FQNNGV come from the germline V gene. CDR3 DNA: TGTGCCAGCAGCCCCCCAGGGGCAGTTTGGGCTTTCTTT. Residues: CASSPPGAVWAFF.

The chain uses TRBV6-8 and TRBJ2-2; D may be TRBD1 (5 bases). Trimming left V 10 bases short and J 1 base short, with 16 bases between. CDR1 and CDR2 (germline): MNHGY, SAAAGT. This CDR3 has 15 residues. CDR3 region: CAIISRTGNTGELFF. The CDR3 DNA reads as TGTGCCATCATTTCCCGAACAGGGAACACCGGGGAGCTGTTTTTT.

The J gene is TRBJ2-7, the V gene TRBV27, with 8 bases that match TRBD1. Per the germline V gene, CDR1 is MNHEY and CDR2 is SMNVEV (reference sequence). This CDR3 is built from 15 residues. V shed 6 bases and J 0 bases; nucleotides not matched to a gene: 7. CDR3 coding DNA: TGTGCCAGCAGCGGGACAGGCCTTACCTCCTACGAGCAGTACTTC. It specifies CASSGTGLTSYEQYF.

This sequence joins TRBV23-1 and TRBJ2-7; D is possibly TRBD1 (7 bases). TRBV23-1 is filed as an ORF, its function uncertain. The V end lost 2 bases, the J end lost 2 bases, and 13 bases lay between the germline ends. This CDR3 has 15 amino acids. CDR3 region: CASSQPRGVAYEQYF. Here the CDR3 DNA reads TGCGCCAGCAGTCAACCCAGGGGGGTGGCCTACGAGCAGTACTTC.

V gene TRBV19 combines with J gene TRBJ2-1; 12 bases are shared with TRBD2. In germline, CDR1 is LNHDA, CDR2 SQIVND (reference sequence). The CDR3 covers 13 residues. V gave up 6 bases and J gave up 14 bases; unmatched junction bases: 8. CDR3: CASSNLAGGREFF. The CDR3 nucleotides are TGTGCCAGTAGCAATCTAGCGGGGGGGCGTGAGTTCTTC.

This clone is a singleton in its sample. The chain uses TRBV4-3 and TRBJ2-2; D not resolved. V lost 0 bases, J lost 5 bases, and 13 bases lay in between. Germline assignment: CDR1 LGHNA and CDR2 YSLEER. There are 16 residues in the CDR3. This chain's CDR3 is CASSQEWSEITGELFF. CDR3 coding DNA: TGCGCCAGCAGCCAAGAATGGTCAGAAATAACCGGGGAGCTGTTTTTT.

V gene TRBV9 combines with J gene TRBJ2-2; TRBD1 matches 8 bases. Germline CDR1 reads SGDLS; CDR2 reads YYNGEE. This CDR3 spans 14 amino acids. V gave up 6 bases and J gave up 7 bases; unmatched junction bases: 8. Here the CDR3 reads CASNWQGADGELFF. The CDR3 nucleotides read TGTGCCAGCAATTGGCAGGGGGCGGACGGGGAGCTGTTTTTT.

The chain combines TRBV6-5 with TRBJ2-5, with a weak D call TRBD2 (6 bases). The CDR3 spans 15 residues. V lost 0 bases and J lost 1, with 9 bases in between. Germline CDR1 is MNHEY and CDR2 is SVGAGI. The CDR3 nucleotides read TGTGCCAGCAGTTACTCTACCGGGAGCCAAGAGACCCAGTACTTC. Translated: CASSYSTGSQETQYF.

This clone appeared once. The V gene is TRBV5-6, the J gene TRBJ2-3; D gene uncertain. Germline loops: CDR1 SGHDT, CDR2 YYEEEE. V was shortened by 7 bases and J by 2 bases, with 8 bases between the two germline ends. This CDR3 region has 12 residues. CDR3 amino acids: CASGEPTDTQYF. CDR3 DNA sequence: TGTGCCAGCGGAGAACCCACAGATACGCAGTATTTT.

This chain links TRBV2 with TRBJ2-5; maybe TRBD2 (6 bases). V was pared by 1 base and J by 5 bases, with 11 bases between. The V gene's germline CDR1 is SNHLY and CDR2 FYNNEI. The CDR3 runs to 14 residues. The CDR3 spells CASSEVAGLETQYF. DNA for the CDR3: TGTGCCAGCAGTGAAGTGGCGGGGTTGGAGACCCAGTACTTC.

This clone was seen more than once but under ten times. The chain carries TRBV25-1 and TRBJ1-1; unclear D gene. This CDR3 is 11 amino acids long. V lost 7 bases and J lost 1, with 4 bases in between. Germline V gene lookup returns CDR1 MGHDK and CDR2 SYGVNS. The CDR3 nucleotides are TGTGCCAGCATGCAGAACACTGAAGCTTTCTTT. Translating gives CASMQNTEAFF.

Here the CDR3 DNA reads TGTGCCTGGAGTTTTCTCTCTGGAAACACCATATATTTT. The encoded protein is CAWSFLSGNTIYF. The chain couples TRBV30 to TRBJ1-3; the D is unclear. The length of the CDR3 is 13 residues. The germline CDR1 and CDR2 sequences are GTSNPN and SVGIG (reference sequence). Trimming took off 2 bases at V and 0 bases at J, with 5 bases between the two ends.

The chain employs TRBV7-8 and TRBJ2-1, with TRBD2 identical over 14 bases. The CDR3 has 18 amino acids. The germline gives CDR1 SGHVS, CDR2 FQNEAQ. V was pared by 1 base and J by 10 bases, with 12 bases of the junction left unmatched. The CDR3 DNA reads TGTGCCAGCAGCTTAGAACGTATGACTAGCGGGGGGGCCGGAGAGCAGTTCTTC. It translates to CASSLERMTSGGAGEQFF.

This chain uses TRBV28 with TRBJ2-7; 8 bases map to TRBD1. The junction had 4 bases not matched to a gene; V was cut back by 6 bases and J by 3 bases. The length of the CDR3 is 13 residues. Germline V gene data show CDR1 as MDHEN and CDR2 as SYDVKM. CDR3 bases: TGTGCCAGCAGGGGGACAGGCGGCTACGAGCAGTACTTC. It yields the protein CASRGTGGYEQYF.

This rearrangement joins TRBV19 to TRBJ1-2; 7 bases match TRBD1. The CDR3 consists of 14 residues. The V gene's germline CDR1 is LNHDA and CDR2 SQIVND (reference sequence). V shed 0 bases, J shed 8 bases, and the junction held 6 bases outside the gene matches. The CDR3 sequence is CASSIDLTGDGYTF. In nucleotides, the CDR3 is TGTGCCAGTAGTATAGATCTCACAGGGGACGGCTACACCTTC.

The chain uses TRBV2 and TRBJ2-2, with D perhaps matching TRBD2 (6 bases). V gave up 4 bases and J gave up 6 bases, with 15 bases separating them. The CDR3 loop spans 15 amino acids. The germline CDR1 and CDR2 sequences are SNHLY and FYNNEI. The CDR3 bases are TGTGCCAGCAGTGCGGGGGTTACGGCACCCGGGGAGCTGTTTTTT. Translating gives CASSAGVTAPGELFF.

The genes are TRBV7-9 and TRBJ1-2, with 10 bases lining up with TRBD1. The germline CDR1 and CDR2 sequences are SEHNR and FQNEAQ (reference sequence). V gave up 4 bases and J gave up 5 bases; unmatched junction bases: 4. The CDR3 runs 14 residues. As DNA, the CDR3 is TGTGCCAGCAGCTCGACAGGGGGCGTGTATGGCTACACCTTC. Amino acids: CASSSTGGVYGYTF.

V is TRBV30 and J is TRBJ2-2; TRBD1 agrees at 8 bases. CDR3 length: 13 residues. Unmatched junction bases numbered 6, after V lost 6 bases and J lost 6 bases. The germline V gene encodes CDR1 GTSNPN and CDR2 SVGIG (reference sequence). For the CDR3, the DNA is TGTGCCTGCCATGAACAGGGGGCCGGGGAGCTGTTTTTT. Translated, it gives CACHEQGAGELFF.

The CDR3 nucleotides read TGTGCCAGCAGACTGGGACAGAACACTGAAGCTTTCTTT. It codes for CASRLGQNTEAFF. This chain connects TRBV6-6 to TRBJ1-1, with D maybe TRBD1 (6 bases). The ends were cut back, 6 bases at V and 1 base at J, with 9 bases in the middle. Germline V lookup: CDR1 MNHNY, CDR2 SVGAGI (reference sequence). The CDR3 is 13 amino acids.

The chain employs TRBV6-5 and TRBJ2-5; D may be TRBD2 (7 bases). The V end lost 4 bases, the J end lost 1 base, and 13 bases lay between the germline ends. CDR1 is MNHEY and CDR2 is SVGAGI in the germline V gene. The CDR3 runs 15 residues. The DNA for the CDR3 is TGTGCCAGCAGTTGGGGGGGGGCAGCCCAAGAGACCCAGTACTTC. Amino acid sequence: CASSWGGAAQETQYF.

This chain connects TRBV5-6 to TRBJ2-3; no clear D. Germline V CDR1 and CDR2: SGHDT, YYEEEE. The ends were cut back, 1 base at V and 6 bases at J, with 15 bases in the middle. The CDR3 length is 15 residues. The chain's CDR3 is CASSLLRPAFDTQYF. For the CDR3, the DNA is TGTGCCAGCAGCTTGTTAAGGCCAGCTTTTGATACGCAGTATTTT. The full variable domain, completed using reference TRBV5-6 and TRBJ2-3, is DAGVTQSPTHLIKTRGQQVTLRCSPKSGHDTVSWYQQALGQGPQFIFQYYEEEERQRGNFPDRFSGHQFPNYSSELNVNALLLGDSALYLCASSLLRPAFDTQYFGPGTRLTVL.

This chain uses TRBV19 with TRBJ1-6; unclear D gene. The germline CDR1 and CDR2 sequences are LNHDA and SQIVND (reference sequence). This CDR3 is 13 amino acids long. The ends were cut back, 4 bases at V and 10 bases at J, with 11 bases in the middle. The DNA of the CDR3 is TGTGCCAGTAGTACCTCCCCACGGTCACCCCTCCACTTT. It codes for CASSTSPRSPLHF. Together with reference TRBV19 and TRBJ1-6, the CDR3 gives the full variable domain: DGGITQSPKYLFRKEGQNVTLSCEQNLNHDAMYWYRQDPGQGLRLIYYSQIVNDFQKGDIAEGYSVSREKKESFPLTVTSAQKNPTAFYLCASSTSPRSPLHFGNGTRLTVT.

V is TRBV5-6 and J is TRBJ1-1; 9 nucleotides align to TRBD1. This CDR3 region has 12 residues. Per the germline V gene, CDR1 is SGHDT and CDR2 is YYEEEE. Germline trimming cut 4 bases from V and 10 bases from J; bases unmatched to any gene: 5. Here the CDR3 reads CASSPETGGAFF. CDR3 nucleotide sequence: TGTGCCAGCAGCCCTGAGACAGGGGGAGCTTTCTTT.